A single sample is the source of the 23 T cell receptor beta chains below, sequenced in a study of shared clonotypes between healthy human individuals. CD45RO-negative, CCR7-positively selected cells formed the naive CD8 fraction, excluding terminally differentiated effector memory CD45RA+ cells. TCRdb's copy holds only in-frame clones and misses some; the assay was immunoSEQ multiplex PCR. Of some 1,900,000 clones listed, roughly 95% are singletons. Sequenced material: naive CD8+ T cells sorted from blood. All receptors come from a man between 18 and 35 years old in good health.

This clone turned up a few times. The chain carries TRBV21-1 and TRBJ1-6. TRBV21-1 is recorded as a pseudogene. The CDR3 length is 20 residues. The CDR3 here is CASSKSPRDGPGASNSPLHF. In nucleotides, the CDR3 is TGTGCCAGCAGCAAATCGCCCCGGGACGGGCCGGGGGCAAGTAATTCACCCCTCCACTTT.

The rearrangement joins TRBV7-9 to TRBJ2-1, with D possibly being TRBD2 (6 bases). The CDR3 sequence is 15 residues long. The germline V gene has CDR1 SEHNR and CDR2 FQNEAQ (reference sequence). V lost 1 base and J lost 4, with 11 bases in between. The CDR3 bases are TGTGCCAGCAGCTTAGGAGCGGGTATTTACAATGAGCAGTTCTTC. Translated, it gives CASSLGAGIYNEQFF.

This rearrangement joins TRBV15 to TRBJ2-7; tentatively, D is TRBD2 (6 bases). The CDR3 spans 18 residues. Trimming removed 3 bases from V and 2 bases from J, with 23 bases in between. Per germline, CDR1 LNHNV and CDR2 YYDKDF (reference sequence). The CDR3 loop reads CATSSFGRDSKLPYEQYF. CDR3 bases: TGTGCCACCAGCAGTTTTGGCCGGGACTCTAAACTACCCTACGAGCAGTACTTC.

Only one count was recorded for this clone. The sample has other DNA sequences that encode this CDR3 too. The chain employs TRBV5-6 and TRBJ2-5; D is uncertain. Germline CDR1 and CDR2: SGHDT and YYEEEE. The CDR3 sequence is 12 residues long. Deletions cut 2 bases from V and 0 bases from J, with 2 bases between. The CDR3 nucleotides are TGTGCCAGCAGCTTTTACCAAGAGACCCAGTACTTC. Protein: CASSFYQETQYF.

CDR3 bases: TGTGCCAGCAGTCCCTTCAACGCTTGGGGTAATGAAAAACTGTTTTTT. It yields the protein CASSPFNAWGNEKLFF. This chain uses TRBV28 with TRBJ1-4, with D hard to call. CDR1 is MDHEN and CDR2 is SYDVKM in the germline V gene. This CDR3 is built from 16 residues. V was trimmed by 5 bases and J by 4 bases, leaving 17 bases between them.

J is TRBJ1-5 and V is TRBV27; D is uncertain. The CDR3 extends over 14 amino acids. Trimming left V 2 bases short and J 5 bases short, with 10 bases between. Looked up from germline, CDR1 is MNHEY and CDR2 is SMNVEV (reference sequence). CDR3 in amino acids: CASSLQSPHQPQHF. CDR3 DNA: TGTGCCAGCAGTTTACAGTCCCCCCATCAGCCCCAGCATTTT.

The CDR3 region is CSVETMLGVTSGGFQFF. The CDR3, as DNA: TGCAGCGTTGAAACAATGTTGGGGGTGACTAGCGGAGGATTTCAGTTCTTC. The chain links TRBV29-1 to TRBJ2-1; 9 bases fit TRBD2. The germline CDR1 and CDR2 sequences are SQVTM and ANQGSEA. V lost 2 bases, J lost 13 bases, and 21 bases stayed unmatched. This CDR3 comprises 17 residues.

CDR3 sequence reads: CASRVGRGGNEQFF. The DNA for the CDR3 is TGTGCCAGCAGAGTGGGCAGGGGAGGCAATGAGCAGTTCTTC. V and J are TRBV6-5 and TRBJ2-1; tentatively, D is TRBD1 or TRBD2 (6 bases each). V was cut by 6 bases and J by 6 bases, with 15 bases left in between. The CDR3 spans 14 residues. CDR1 is MNHEY, CDR2 SVGAGI, per germline.

The J gene is TRBJ2-5, the V gene TRBV2; TRBD2 agrees at 12 bases. Germline CDR1 SNHLY, CDR2 FYNNEI. The CDR3 is 14 amino acids. The J segment lost 5 bases and the V segment lost 4 bases, leaving 2 bases of the junction unmatched. The CDR3 loop reads CASSGLAGEETQYF. CDR3 in DNA: TGTGCCAGCAGTGGACTAGCGGGGGAGGAGACCCAGTACTTC.

The rearrangement uses TRBV28 and TRBJ1-1, with D unclear. CDR3 length equals 15 residues. V was shortened by 5 bases and J by 0 bases, with 13 bases between the two germline ends. Germline lookup yields CDR1 MDHEN and CDR2 SYDVKM. The CDR3 nucleotides read TGTGCCAGCAGTCTATCGGAAGGGCTGAACACTGAAGCTTTCTTT. This sequence encodes CASSLSEGLNTEAFF.

The genes are TRBV29-1 and TRBJ1-1, with 7 bases that match TRBD1. The germline CDR1 and CDR2 sequences are SQVTM and ANQGSEA. This CDR3 contains 11 residues. J was trimmed by 8 bases and V by 6 bases; bases with no gene match: 6. The CDR3 DNA reads TGCAGCGTGGGGACGGACAGGGAAGCTTTCTTT. It yields the protein CSVGTDREAFF.

The chain combines TRBV9 with TRBJ2-1; perhaps TRBD2 as D (6 bases). This CDR3 comprises 17 residues. V lost 3 bases and J 6 bases, leaving 22 bases between the germline ends. The germline CDR1 and CDR2 sequences are SGDLS and YYNGEE. Here the CDR3 DNA reads TGTGCCAGCAGCGGAAGGGGTGGAACTAGCTCGCGCAATGAGCAGTTCTTC. It translates to CASSGRGGTSSRNEQFF.

The J gene is TRBJ2-3, the V gene TRBV4-1; 9 bases map to TRBD1. CDR1 is MGHRA and CDR2 is YSYEKL in the germline V gene. V lost 4 bases and J lost 3; bases outside the gene matches: 11. The CDR3 runs 17 residues. For the CDR3, the DNA is TGCGCCAGCAGCCGCGAGTGGGACAGGGAAGGAACAGATACGCAGTATTTT. Protein sequence: CASSREWDREGTDTQYF.

This chain uses TRBV6-6 with TRBJ2-5; TRBD1 agrees at 8 bases. CDR1 is MNHNY and CDR2 is SVGAGI in the germline V gene (reference sequence). V lost 4 bases, J lost 3 bases, and 4 bases stayed unmatched. There are 14 residues in the CDR3. This chain's CDR3 is CASSLTGGEETQYF. The CDR3 DNA reads TGTGCCAGCAGTTTAACAGGGGGTGAAGAGACCCAGTACTTC.

V is TRBV19 and J is TRBJ2-7; D may be TRBD1 or TRBD2 (5 bases each). V dropped 2 bases and J dropped 1 base, with 9 bases sitting between them. Germline V lookup: CDR1 LNHDA, CDR2 SQIVND (reference sequence). CDR3 length equals 14 residues. CDR3 sequence reads: CASSISGQSYEQYF. CDR3 in DNA: TGTGCCAGTAGTATATCGGGGCAATCCTACGAGCAGTACTTC.

This chain joins TRBV14 and TRBJ1-2; 7 nucleotides agree with TRBD1. The germline CDR1 and CDR2 sequences are SGHDN and FVKESK. The CDR3 has 15 amino acids. Unmatched junction bases numbered 4, after V lost 1 base and J lost 2 bases. The CDR3 sequence is CASSQALTGNYGYTF. CDR3 coding DNA: TGTGCCAGCAGCCAAGCCCTGACAGGGAACTATGGCTACACCTTC.

J is TRBJ2-3 and V is TRBV5-6; TRBD2 agrees at 7 bases. This CDR3 is built from 14 residues. Germline CDR1 SGHDT, CDR2 YYEEEE. V was pared by 4 bases and J by 4 bases, with 6 bases of the junction left unmatched. CDR3 amino acids: CASSRGLVSDTQYF. The DNA of the CDR3 is TGTGCCAGCAGCCGTGGACTAGTATCAGATACGCAGTATTTT. Full variable domain (remainder filled in from reference TRBV5-6 and TRBJ2-3): DAGVTQSPTHLIKTRGQQVTLRCSPKSGHDTVSWYQQALGQGPQFIFQYYEEEERQRGNFPDRFSGHQFPNYSSELNVNALLLGDSALYLCASSRGLVSDTQYFGPGTRLTVL.

The V and J genes are TRBV2 and TRBJ2-5; no definite D call. The CDR3 has 11 amino acids. Trimming shortened V by 3 bases and J by 5 bases, and 4 bases separated the two germline ends. Per the germline V gene, CDR1 is SNHLY and CDR2 is FYNNEI. DNA for the CDR3: TGTGCCAGCAGTGACTTCGAGACCCAGTACTTC. Residues: CASSDFETQYF.

The chain uses TRBV9 and TRBJ2-1; TRBD2 is a possible D gene (6 bases). CDR3 size: 15 residues. Germline V lookup: CDR1 SGDLS, CDR2 YYNGEE. The V end lost 3 bases, the J end lost 7 bases, and 17 bases lay between the germline ends. The chain's CDR3 is CASSARDGTVNEQFF. CDR3 coding DNA: TGTGCCAGCAGCGCGCGGGACGGAACTGTGAATGAGCAGTTCTTC.

This clone was recorded once. The chain has TRBV27 and TRBJ1-5; possibly TRBD1 for D (6 bases). The CDR3 runs to 17 residues. Germline-derived CDR1 and CDR2 are MNHEY and SMNVEV (reference sequence). V lost 1 base and J lost 3, with 16 bases in between. The DNA for the CDR3 is TGTGCCAGCAGTTTATATTGGAAGGACAGATCCAATCAGCCCCAGCATTTT. Translated: CASSLYWKDRSNQPQHF.

A single count supports this clone. The chain joins TRBV9 to TRBJ2-1, with 10 nucleotides matching TRBD1. The CDR3 covers 15 residues. The V gene's germline CDR1 is SGDLS and CDR2 YYNGEE. V dropped 4 bases and J dropped 6; count of bases not matched to a gene: 7. CDR3 sequence: CASSPRQGAPNEQFF. Written as DNA, the CDR3 is TGTGCCAGCAGCCCTCGACAGGGGGCGCCCAATGAGCAGTTCTTC. Complete variable domain (other parts from reference TRBV9 and TRBJ2-1): DSGVTQTPKHLITATGQRVTLRCSPRSGDLSVYWYQQSLDQGLQFLIQYYNGEERAKGNILERFSAQQFPDLHSELNLSSLELGDSALYFCASSPRQGAPNEQFFGPGTRLTVL.

Points on this clone: This sample includes further DNA sequences coding for the same CDR3. This sequence joins TRBV27 and TRBJ2-5; D is perhaps TRBD1 or TRBD2 (5 bases each). This CDR3 is 14 amino acids long. V lost 5 bases and J lost 1, with 11 bases in between. Germline V gene sequence: CDR1 MNHEY, CDR2 SMNVEV (reference sequence). DNA for the CDR3: TGTGCCAGCAGTCCCCGAGGGGTCCAAGAGACCCAGTACTTC. Translated, it gives CASSPRGVQETQYF.

The V gene is TRBV5-1, the J gene TRBJ2-1; D is perhaps TRBD2 (5 bases). This CDR3 comprises 16 residues. V was trimmed by 2 bases and J by 6 bases, leaving 18 bases between them. CDR1 and CDR2 from the germline V gene are SGHRS and YFSETQ. CDR3 residues: CASSFERSGVLNEQFF. As DNA, the CDR3 is TGCGCCAGCAGCTTCGAGCGGTCTGGGGTACTCAATGAGCAGTTCTTC.